The present TCR beta chain was sequenced within a study of vaccination effects on CD4 cells after COVID-19. Background on the study: Three convalescent patients were sampled after vaccination (early and late). Study outcomes and limitations: Clones induced by infection and by vaccine showed marked clonal contraction late after vaccination. Newly vaccine-induced clones made up most of the convalescents' post-vaccine spike-reactive clones.

The table came from immunoSEQ multiplex PCR; TCRdb's copy has only in-frame clones and leaves some out. This sample yields about 50,000 clones, of which around 74% are seen a single time; about 5.4% belongs to the top ten. For this clone: The antigen is not known. One end of the junction varies from germline; a read error may be responsible.

CDR3 size: 12 residues. CDR1 and CDR2 (germline): LGHDT, YNNKEL (reference sequence). Subsequent to ten to eleven days of culture, CD4+ T cells were isolated. PCR-confirmed SARS-CoV-2 infection occurred in the person between March and December 2020. Each participant was administered two doses of either the BNT162b2 or the mRNA-1273 vaccine. The TCR originated in a human donor who had a prior SARS-CoV-2 infection. This chain connects TRBV3-1 (or the pseudogene TRBV3-2) to TRBJ2-7; the match to TRBD2 covers 8 bases. The sample here was CD4+ T cells from PBMCs cultured without peptide, taken after COVID-19 vaccination. The CDR3 DNA sequence: TGTGCCAGCAGCCGAACGAATAGCGGGGCAATCTTC. This sequence encodes CASSRTNSGAIF.